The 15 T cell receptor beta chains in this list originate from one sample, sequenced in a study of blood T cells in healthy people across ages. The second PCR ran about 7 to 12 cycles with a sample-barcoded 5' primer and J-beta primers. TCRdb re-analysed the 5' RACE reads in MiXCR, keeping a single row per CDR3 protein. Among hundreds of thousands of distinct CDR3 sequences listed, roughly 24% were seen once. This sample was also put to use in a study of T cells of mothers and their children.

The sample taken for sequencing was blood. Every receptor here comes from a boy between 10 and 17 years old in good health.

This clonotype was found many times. CDR3 nucleotides: TGTGCCAGCAGTGGTGTCGGTTCCTACGAGCAGTACTTC. Residues: CASSGVGSYEQYF. The chain joins TRBV2 to TRBJ2-7; no clear D gene. V lost 4 bases, J lost 1 base, and 8 bases lay in between. In germline, CDR1 is SNHLY, CDR2 FYNNEI. The CDR3 runs to 13 residues.

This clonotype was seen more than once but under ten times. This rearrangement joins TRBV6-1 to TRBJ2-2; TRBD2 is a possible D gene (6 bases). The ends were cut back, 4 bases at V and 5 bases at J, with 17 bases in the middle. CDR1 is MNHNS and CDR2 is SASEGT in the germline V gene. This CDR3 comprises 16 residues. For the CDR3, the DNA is TGTGCCAGCAGTGGGCTCGCGGGGCCGGGGACCGGGGAGCTGTTTTTT. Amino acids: CASSGLAGPGTGELFF.

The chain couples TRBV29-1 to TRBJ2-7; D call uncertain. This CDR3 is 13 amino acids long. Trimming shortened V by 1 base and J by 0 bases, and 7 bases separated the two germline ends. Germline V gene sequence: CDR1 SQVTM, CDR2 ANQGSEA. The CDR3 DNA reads TGCAGCGTTGAAGTTGGCAGCTCCTACGAGCAGTACTTC. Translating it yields CSVEVGSSYEQYF.

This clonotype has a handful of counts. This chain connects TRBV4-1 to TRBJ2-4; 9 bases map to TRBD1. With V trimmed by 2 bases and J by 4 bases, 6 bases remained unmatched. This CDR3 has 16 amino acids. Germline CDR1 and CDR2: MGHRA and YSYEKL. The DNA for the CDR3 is TGCGCCAGCAGCCAACCCCCCGGACAGGGGAAAAACATTCAGTACTTC. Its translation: CASSQPPGQGKNIQYF.

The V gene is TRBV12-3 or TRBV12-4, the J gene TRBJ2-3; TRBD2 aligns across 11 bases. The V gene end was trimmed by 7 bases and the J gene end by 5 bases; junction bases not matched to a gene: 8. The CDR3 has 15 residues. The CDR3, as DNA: TGTGCCAGCAACCTTAGCGGGGGGGCGGGAGATACGCAGTATTTT. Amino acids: CASNLSGGAGDTQYF.

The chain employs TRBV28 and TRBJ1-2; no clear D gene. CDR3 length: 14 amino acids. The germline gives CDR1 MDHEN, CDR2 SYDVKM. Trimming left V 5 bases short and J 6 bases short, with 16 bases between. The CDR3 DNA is TGTGCCAGCAGTCCAAGGACGGGAATACATGGCTACACCTTC. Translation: CASSPRTGIHGYTF.

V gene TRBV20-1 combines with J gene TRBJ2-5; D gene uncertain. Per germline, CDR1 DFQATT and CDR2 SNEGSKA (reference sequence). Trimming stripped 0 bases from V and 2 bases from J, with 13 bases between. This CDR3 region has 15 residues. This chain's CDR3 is CSARDLPRIQETQYF. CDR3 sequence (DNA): TGCAGTGCTAGAGATCTTCCTAGGATACAAGAGACCCAGTACTTC.

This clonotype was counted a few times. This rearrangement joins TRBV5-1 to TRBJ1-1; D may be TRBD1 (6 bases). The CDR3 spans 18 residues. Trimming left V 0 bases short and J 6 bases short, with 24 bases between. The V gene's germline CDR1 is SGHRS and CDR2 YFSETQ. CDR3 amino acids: CASSLVPRGEKGRAEAFF. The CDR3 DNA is TGCGCCAGCAGCTTGGTACCCAGGGGCGAAAAAGGGAGGGCTGAAGCTTTCTTT.

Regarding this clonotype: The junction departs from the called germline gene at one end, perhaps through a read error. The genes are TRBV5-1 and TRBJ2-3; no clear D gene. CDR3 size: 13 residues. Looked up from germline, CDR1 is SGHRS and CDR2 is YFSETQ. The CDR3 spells CAGSSGEGDTQYF. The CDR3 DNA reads TGCGCCGGCAGCTCCGGAGAAGGAGATACGCAGTATTTT. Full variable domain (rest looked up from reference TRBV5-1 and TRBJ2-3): KAGVTQTPRYLIKTRGQQVTLSCSPISGHRSVSWYQQTPGQGLQFLFEYFSETQRNKGNFPGRFSGRQFSNSRSEMNVSTLELGDSALYLCAGSSGEGDTQYFGPGTRLTVL.

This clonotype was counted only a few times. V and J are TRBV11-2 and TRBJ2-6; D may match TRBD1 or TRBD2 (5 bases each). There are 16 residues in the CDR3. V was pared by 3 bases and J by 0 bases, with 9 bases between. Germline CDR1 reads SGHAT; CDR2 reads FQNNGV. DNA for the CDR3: TGTGCCAGCAGCTTGGGACGGTACTCTGGGGCCAACGTCCTGACTTTC. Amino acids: CASSLGRYSGANVLTF.

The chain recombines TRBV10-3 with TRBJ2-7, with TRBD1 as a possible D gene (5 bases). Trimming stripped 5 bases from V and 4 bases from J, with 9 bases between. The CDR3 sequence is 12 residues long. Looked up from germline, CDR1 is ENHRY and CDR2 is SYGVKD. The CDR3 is CAISTDSYEQYF. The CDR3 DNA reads TGTGCCATCAGTACTGACAGTTACGAGCAGTACTTC.

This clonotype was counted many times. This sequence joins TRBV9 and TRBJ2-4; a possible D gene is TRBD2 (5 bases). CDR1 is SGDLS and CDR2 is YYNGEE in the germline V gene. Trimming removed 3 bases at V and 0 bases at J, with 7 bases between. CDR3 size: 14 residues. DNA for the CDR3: TGTGCCAGCAGCGGCGGACTAGCCAAAAACATTCAGTACTTC. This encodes CASSGGLAKNIQYF.

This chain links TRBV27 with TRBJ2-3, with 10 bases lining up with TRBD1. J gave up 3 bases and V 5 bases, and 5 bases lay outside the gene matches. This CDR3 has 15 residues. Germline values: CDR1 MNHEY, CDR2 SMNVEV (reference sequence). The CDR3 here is CASSQLGQGTDTQYF. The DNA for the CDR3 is TGTGCCAGCAGTCAGTTGGGACAGGGGACAGATACGCAGTATTTT.

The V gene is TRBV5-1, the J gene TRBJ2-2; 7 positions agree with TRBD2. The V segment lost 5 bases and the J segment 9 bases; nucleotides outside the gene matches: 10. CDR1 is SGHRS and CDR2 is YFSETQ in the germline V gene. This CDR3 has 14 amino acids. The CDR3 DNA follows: TGCGCCAGCAGTCTCCGGACTAGGCCCCGGGAGCTGTTTTTT. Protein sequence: CASSLRTRPRELFF. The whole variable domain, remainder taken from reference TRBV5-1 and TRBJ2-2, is KAGVTQTPRYLIKTRGQQVTLSCSPISGHRSVSWYQQTPGQGLQFLFEYFSETQRNKGNFPGRFSGRQFSNSRSEMNVSTLELGDSALYLCASSLRTRPRELFFGEGSRLTVL.

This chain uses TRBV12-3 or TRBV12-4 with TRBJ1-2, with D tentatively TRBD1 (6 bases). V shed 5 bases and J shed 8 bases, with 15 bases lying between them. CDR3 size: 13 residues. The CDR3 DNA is TGTGCCAGCAGTCCCCGGGACATTTCAGGCTACACCTTC. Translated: CASSPRDISGYTF.